This TCR beta chain was sequenced in a study of OX40 agonist ivuxolimab in advanced cancers. This clone was detected only a few times. The CDR3 is 15 residues long. Germline V gene lookup returns CDR1 SGHRS and CDR2 YFSETQ. V was trimmed by 4 bases and J by 7 bases, leaving 17 bases between them. Measured with immunoSEQ multiplex PCR; TCRdb has only the in-frame clones, and not every one. The sample holds some 20,000 clones, approximately 79% seen once. The TCR comes from an adult with an advanced solid tumor such as melanoma, head and neck, liver or kidney cancer. The chain carries TRBV5-1 and TRBJ1-4, with D unresolved. This material consisted of CD4+ or CD8+ T cells sorted from blood, taken in a trial of the OX40 agonist ivuxolimab. The CDR3 loop is CASSPDALGGEKLFF. CDR3 coding DNA: TGCGCCAGCAGCCCCGATGCCCTAGGCGGTGAAAAACTGTTTTTT.